This T cell receptor beta chain comes out of a study of T cell responses to AZD1222 COVID-19 vaccine. Trimming pared 0 bases from V and 6 bases from J, leaving 10 bases between. CDR1 is SGHRS, CDR2 YFSETQ, per germline. This CDR3 has 14 amino acids. TCRdb keeps only in-frame clones here, not all; method: immunoSEQ multiplex PCR. The data hold 200,000 to 250,000 clones, with 85% to 95% observed a single time. This clone was observed a handful of times. This specimen was peripheral blood, taken on day 0 of MenACWY control vaccination. The source is an adult in good health. This chain connects TRBV5-1 to TRBJ2-1; no definite D call. The CDR3 loop reads CASSLAPAGNEQFF. The DNA for the CDR3 is TGCGCCAGCAGCTTGGCTCCCGCAGGCAATGAGCAGTTCTTC.